This TCR beta chain was sequenced for a study of T-cell memory formation after mild COVID-19. This CDR3 is 14 amino acids long. The V and J ends lost 3 bases and 6 bases, in that order; junction bases with no gene match: 4. Germline V lookup: CDR1 SGHDN, CDR2 FVKESK. Note on this clonotype: Antigen: not known.

Study-wide results and limits: Day 15 to 85 contracting clones showed balanced CD4/CD8; day 15 to 37 expanders favored CD4+. Some responding clones appeared in pre-infection memory, suggesting cross-reactive memory joined.

TCRdb re-derived calls from the 5' RACE reads in MiXCR, one entry per CDR3 protein. The sample shows hundreds of thousands of distinct CDR3 sequences, approximately 15% of them seen only once. The chain uses TRBV14 and TRBJ1-5; 8 nucleotides agree with TRBD1. The specimen sequenced was PBMCs or a T cell subset sorted from them (not recorded which). This sequence originates from a man aged 18-30 years who had mild COVID-19 (a few samples of this study predate the infection). Cell type and time point are not known. The CDR3 sequence: CASSQSRGRQPQHF. In DNA, the CDR3 is TGTGCCAGCAGCCAGTCCAGGGGGCGTCAGCCCCAGCATTTT.